The 28 T cell receptor beta chains presented below share a single source sample, sequenced in a study of T cells after posttransplantation cyclophosphamide. Assay used: immunoSEQ multiplex PCR; TCRdb lists only in-frame clones, some missing. There are about 3,100 clones in the sample, none observed a single time. Busulfan-fludarabine conditioning, marrow transplant, and cyclophosphamide on days +3 and +4 were administered. Specimen: PBMCs, collected 84 days after allogeneic stem cell transplant with posttransplant cyclophosphamide. The receptors shown here come from a female patient aged 40-50 years who received an allogeneic stem cell transplant from a related donor, was CMV-positive, and had no GVHD. Some T cells may be provided by the graft donor.

This clone appeared many times. The V and J genes are TRBV5-6 and TRBJ1-5, with D uncertain. Germline CDR1 reads SGHDT; CDR2 reads YYEEEE. The ends were cut back, 4 bases at V and 6 bases at J, with 8 bases in the middle. The CDR3 covers 12 residues. The CDR3 DNA follows: TGTGCCAGCAGCATCAAGGGTCAGCCCCAGCATTTT. This gives the protein CASSIKGQPQHF.

This clone was counted ten times or more. V is TRBV6-5 and J is TRBJ1-4; 7 nucleotides match TRBD1. Germline assignment: CDR1 MNHEY and CDR2 SVGAGI. V lost 4 bases, J lost 5 bases, and 7 bases stayed unmatched. The CDR3 loop spans 15 amino acids. CDR3 region: CASSFGQERNEKLFF. DNA for the CDR3: TGTGCCAGCAGTTTCGGACAGGAGAGAAATGAAAAACTGTTTTTT.

This clone occurred many times. The chain couples TRBV5-1 to TRBJ1-2; 10 bases agree with TRBD1. The V gene's germline CDR1 is SGHRS and CDR2 YFSETQ. V lost 3 bases, J lost 6 bases, and 8 bases stayed unmatched. The CDR3 extends over 15 amino acids. In DNA form, the CDR3 reads TGCGCCAGCAGCTCCCTTCCCGGGACAGGGGATGGCTACACCTTC. It yields the protein CASSSLPGTGDGYTF.

This clone is large in the sample. The chain is built from TRBV6-1 and TRBJ2-7; a possible D gene is TRBD1 (6 bases). Germline CDR1 reads MNHNS; CDR2 reads SASEGT. The CDR3 is 16 residues long. The V end lost 0 bases, the J end lost 1 base, and 13 bases lay between the germline ends. In DNA, the CDR3 is TGTGCCAGCAGTGAAGCGCTACAGGGATTGTCCTACGAGCAGTACTTC. The encoded protein is CASSEALQGLSYEQYF.

This clone came up many times. The chain combines TRBV12-3 or TRBV12-4 with TRBJ2-3, with 7 bases identical to TRBD1. The V and J ends lost 2 bases and 5 bases, in that order; junction bases with no gene match: 10. This CDR3 is 16 amino acids long. The chain's CDR3 is CASSLTSRQGKDTQYF. The CDR3 coding sequence is TGTGCCAGCAGTTTAACCTCTAGACAGGGCAAAGATACGCAGTATTTT.

In this sample, this clone turned up many times. The rearrangement uses TRBV7-9 and TRBJ1-3; D gene ambiguous. V lost 4 bases, J lost 0 bases, and 4 bases lay in between. Germline loops: CDR1 SEHNR, CDR2 FQNEAQ (reference sequence). The length of the CDR3 is 13 residues. The CDR3 DNA follows: TGTGCCAGCAGCTCAGTCTCTGGAAACACCATATATTTT. Translated, it gives CASSSVSGNTIYF.

This clone was recorded many times. The J gene is TRBJ2-1, the V gene TRBV14, with D possibly being TRBD1 (5 bases). The V gene's germline CDR1 is SGHDN and CDR2 FVKESK. Trimming took off 5 bases at V and 4 bases at J, with 15 bases between the two ends. The length of the CDR3 is 15 residues. The CDR3 region has the DNA TGTGCCAGCAGCGTCGGACCAGGGAAGTACAATGAGCAGTTCTTC. It yields the protein CASSVGPGKYNEQFF. The full variable domain, in which reference TRBV14 and TRBJ2-1 provide the parts outside the CDR3, is EAGVTQFPSHSVIEKGQTVTLRCDPISGHDNLYWYRRVMGKEIKFLLHFVKESKQDESGMPNNRFLAERTGGTYSTLKVQPAELEDSGVYFCASSVGPGKYNEQFFGPGTRLTVL.

The sample holds many counts of this clone. The chain combines TRBV2 with TRBJ2-3; TRBD1 matches 7 bases. CDR1 is SNHLY, CDR2 FYNNEI, per germline. CDR3 length equals 11 residues. V shed 9 bases, J shed 5 bases, and the junction held 2 bases outside the gene matches. Written as DNA, the CDR3 is TGTGCCAGAGGGGGCGGAGATACGCAGTATTTT. Translating it yields CARGGGDTQYF.

The sample holds many counts of this clone. The chain carries TRBV5-8 and TRBJ2-6; 8 bases align to TRBD1. With 5 bases clipped from V and 4 bases from J, the junction kept 5 bases outside the gene matches. Germline V gene sequence: CDR1 SGHTS, CDR2 YDEGEE. This CDR3 is 15 amino acids long. CDR3 protein: CASSLRQGGANVLTF. DNA for the CDR3: TGTGCCAGCAGTTTGCGACAGGGGGGGGCCAACGTCCTGACTTTC.

This clone was seen many times. The chain joins TRBV5-1 to TRBJ1-1, with 8 bases identical to TRBD1. The germline V gene has CDR1 SGHRS and CDR2 YFSETQ. The CDR3 runs 14 residues. V gave up 3 bases and J gave up 2 bases; unmatched junction bases: 3. CDR3 region: CASSWTGQNTEAFF. The CDR3 region has the DNA TGCGCCAGCAGCTGGACAGGGCAAAACACTGAAGCTTTCTTT.

This clone is medium-sized within its sample. V is TRBV5-6 and J is TRBJ2-1, with 8 bases that match TRBD1. Germline lookup yields CDR1 SGHDT and CDR2 YYEEEE. V gave up 4 bases and J gave up 5 bases; unmatched junction bases: 2. The length of the CDR3 is 13 residues. CDR3: CASSAQGDNEQFF. CDR3 nucleotide sequence: TGTGCCAGCAGCGCACAGGGGGACAATGAGCAGTTCTTC.

This chain joins TRBV18 and TRBJ2-3; no definite D call. V lost 6 bases and J lost 6, with 16 bases in between. Germline CDR1 is KGHSH and CDR2 is LQKENI. This CDR3 is built from 14 residues. This CDR3 reads CASSLIEAGDTQYF. The DNA for the CDR3 is TGTGCCAGCTCCCTCATAGAAGCCGGGGATACGCAGTATTTT.

By sample fraction, this clone is medium-sized. J is TRBJ2-7 and V is TRBV6-2 or TRBV6-3, with D tentatively TRBD1 (5 bases). Germline assignment: CDR1 MNHEY and CDR2 SVGEGT. The germline V and J ends were trimmed by 6 bases and 2 bases, with 20 bases remaining between them. This CDR3 has 16 amino acids. The CDR3 loop reads CASRAQGRQSAYEQYF. The CDR3 DNA reads as TGTGCCAGCAGAGCCCAGGGAAGGCAGTCCGCCTACGAGCAGTACTTC.

This clone was observed at least ten times. The genes are TRBV5-1 and TRBJ2-1; TRBD1 matches at 9 bases. In germline, CDR1 is SGHRS, CDR2 YFSETQ. The V segment lost 4 bases and the J segment 3 bases; nucleotides outside the gene matches: 2. This CDR3 contains 14 residues. Written as DNA, the CDR3 is TGCGCCAGCAGCGCGGGACAGGGCTACAATGAGCAGTTCTTC. Residues: CASSAGQGYNEQFF.

Ten or more counts support this clone. This chain joins TRBV28 and TRBJ2-6; TRBD1 agrees at 7 bases. This CDR3 region has 15 residues. With 4 bases clipped from V and 2 bases from J, the junction kept 2 bases outside the gene matches. The V gene's germline CDR1 is MDHEN and CDR2 SYDVKM. CDR3 residues: CASSSTGTGANVLTF. CDR3 nucleotide sequence: TGTGCCAGCAGTTCGACAGGGACTGGGGCCAACGTCCTGACTTTC.

This clone is deemed medium-sized (0.01 to 0.1%). This chain uses TRBV4-2 with TRBJ2-2, with 10 bases fitting TRBD1. Germline loops: CDR1 LGHNA, CDR2 YNFKEQ. The CDR3 sequence is 15 residues long. The V segment lost 6 bases and the J segment 6 bases; nucleotides outside the gene matches: 7. The CDR3 loop reads CASRPSGTGAGELFF. CDR3 sequence (DNA): TGTGCCAGCAGACCATCCGGGACAGGGGCCGGGGAGCTGTTTTTT.

This clone was picked up many times. The rearrangement uses TRBV2 and TRBJ2-2; possibly TRBD1 or TRBD2 for D (6 bases each). This CDR3 region has 15 residues. CDR1 and CDR2 from the germline V gene are SNHLY and FYNNEI. Trimming stripped 6 bases from V and 6 bases from J, with 17 bases between. CDR3 coding DNA: TGTGCCAGCAGGGCGAGGGGGAGGATGGCCGGGGAGCTGTTTTTT. This codes for CASRARGRMAGELFF.

This clone was seen at least ten times. V is TRBV4-2 and J is TRBJ2-1; 10 bases are a match to TRBD2. This CDR3 comprises 17 residues. Germline lookup yields CDR1 LGHNA and CDR2 YNFKEQ. V lost 3 bases and J lost 5; bases outside the gene matches: 10. This CDR3 reads CASSQRGRTSGNNEQFF. CDR3 nucleotides: TGTGCCAGCAGCCAGAGGGGCAGGACTAGCGGAAACAATGAGCAGTTCTTC.

This clone was observed at least ten times. The rearrangement links TRBV5-1 to TRBJ1-1, with D maybe TRBD1 (6 bases). The CDR3 consists of 13 residues. The germline CDR1 and CDR2 sequences are SGHRS and YFSETQ. The germline V and J ends were trimmed by 5 bases and 5 bases, with 13 bases remaining between them. CDR3 loop: CASSSQGSTEAFF. The CDR3 DNA follows: TGCGCCAGCAGTTCACAGGGATCTACTGAAGCTTTCTTT.

The sample holds many counts of this clone. V and J are TRBV6-6 and TRBJ1-1; 8 bases match TRBD1. The ends lost 0 bases at V and 5 bases at J; junction bases unmatched: 5. This CDR3 has 15 amino acids. Germline CDR1 and CDR2: MNHNY and SVGAGI (reference sequence). The DNA of the CDR3 is TGTGCCAGCAGTTACTCAGACAGGGGATGGACTGAAGCTTTCTTT. Protein product: CASSYSDRGWTEAFF.

This clone was observed at least ten times. The chain combines TRBV27 with TRBJ2-1, with 11 nucleotides matching TRBD2. Per the germline V gene, CDR1 is MNHEY and CDR2 is SMNVEV (reference sequence). J gave up 4 bases and V 9 bases, and 5 bases lay outside the gene matches. CDR3 length equals 14 residues. The CDR3 spells CASTTSGGYNEQFF. CDR3 DNA: TGTGCCAGTACTACTAGCGGGGGTTACAATGAGCAGTTCTTC.

Ten or more counts support this clone. J is TRBJ2-3 and V is TRBV6-2 or TRBV6-3; 10 positions match TRBD2. The CDR3 is made up of 15 amino acids. The V gene end was trimmed by 4 bases and the J gene end by 1 base; junction bases not matched to a gene: 2. CDR1 and CDR2 from the germline V gene are MNHEY and SVGEGT. In DNA form, the CDR3 reads TGTGCCAGCAGTTCTCTAGCGGGGGGCACAGATACGCAGTATTTT. Its protein is CASSSLAGGTDTQYF.

This clone was observed at least ten times. The chain is built from TRBV5-1 and TRBJ2-7; 9 bases are shared with TRBD2. Germline V gene lookup returns CDR1 SGHRS and CDR2 YFSETQ. This CDR3 contains 15 residues. The junction had 6 bases not matched to a gene; V was cut back by 2 bases and J by 3 bases. The CDR3 region is CASSFHSGGDYEQYF. The CDR3 nucleotides read TGCGCCAGCAGCTTCCATAGCGGGGGAGACTACGAGCAGTACTTC.

This clone was detected a few times. This chain uses TRBV4-2 with TRBJ1-3; 7 bases match TRBD1. Germline V CDR1 and CDR2: LGHNA, YNFKEQ. The J segment lost 1 base and the V segment lost 0 bases, leaving 12 bases of the junction unmatched. This CDR3 is built from 19 residues. CDR3 sequence (DNA): TGTGCCAGCAGCCAAGAAGGGACAGCCTTGGGCAGATCTGGAAACACCATATATTTT. This translates into CASSQEGTALGRSGNTIYF.

This clone occurred a few times. CDR3 protein: CATSGTGAGQGFYGYTF. The CDR3 DNA reads TGTGCCACCAGTGGCACCGGAGCGGGACAGGGGTTTTATGGCTACACCTTC. V is TRBV24-1 and J is TRBJ1-2; TRBD1 agrees at 10 bases. The CDR3 has 17 residues. Unmatched junction bases numbered 13, after V lost 5 bases and J lost 5 bases. Germline CDR1 is KGHDR and CDR2 is SFDVKD.

This clone was found many times. The gene calls are TRBV19 and TRBJ2-7; tentatively, D is TRBD1 (5 bases). This CDR3 has 15 amino acids. Germline V CDR1 and CDR2: LNHDA, SQIVND (reference sequence). Trimming cost V 2 bases and J 7 bases, with 18 bases left between them. In nucleotides, the CDR3 is TGTGCCAGTAGTATAAGGGGTCAGCAGGCCGCGGAGCAGTACTTC. This gives the protein CASSIRGQQAAEQYF.

In its sample, this clone was seen many times. V and J are TRBV4-2 and TRBJ2-2; tentatively, D is TRBD1 (6 bases). Deletions cut 3 bases from V and 7 bases from J, with 12 bases between. The CDR3 is 14 residues long. In germline, CDR1 is LGHNA, CDR2 YNFKEQ. For the CDR3, the DNA is TGTGCCAGCAGCCAGAACAGGGTTGGCGGGGAGCTGTTTTTT. It encodes CASSQNRVGGELFF.

This clone was detected many times. The V and J genes are TRBV10-3 and TRBJ2-3, with TRBD1 identical over 8 bases. Germline assignment: CDR1 ENHRY and CDR2 SYGVKD. The CDR3 extends over 15 amino acids. The V and J ends lost 9 bases and 2 bases, in that order; junction bases with no gene match: 10. The CDR3 spells CAMTSGTGPTDTQYF. The CDR3, as DNA: TGTGCCATGACCTCCGGGACAGGACCCACAGATACGCAGTATTTT.